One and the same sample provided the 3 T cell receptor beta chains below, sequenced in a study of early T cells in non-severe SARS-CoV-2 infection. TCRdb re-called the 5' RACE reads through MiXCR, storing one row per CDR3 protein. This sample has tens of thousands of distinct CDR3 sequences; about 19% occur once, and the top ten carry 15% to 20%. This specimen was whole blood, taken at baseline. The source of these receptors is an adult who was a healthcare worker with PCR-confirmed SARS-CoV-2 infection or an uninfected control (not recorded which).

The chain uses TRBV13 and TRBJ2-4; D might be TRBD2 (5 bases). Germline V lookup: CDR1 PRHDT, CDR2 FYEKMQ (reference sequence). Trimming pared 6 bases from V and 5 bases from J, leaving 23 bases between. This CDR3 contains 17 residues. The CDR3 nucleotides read TGTGCCAGCAGTCGATATGGGAGAGGGCTGTTCCAAAACATTCAGTACTTC. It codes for CASSRYGRGLFQNIQYF.

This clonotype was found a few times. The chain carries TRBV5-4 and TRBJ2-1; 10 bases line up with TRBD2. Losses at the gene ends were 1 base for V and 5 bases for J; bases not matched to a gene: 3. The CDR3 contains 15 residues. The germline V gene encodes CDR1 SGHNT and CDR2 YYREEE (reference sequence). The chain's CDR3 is CASSLLAGDHNEQFF. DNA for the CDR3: TGTGCCAGCAGCTTGCTAGCGGGGGACCACAATGAGCAGTTCTTC.

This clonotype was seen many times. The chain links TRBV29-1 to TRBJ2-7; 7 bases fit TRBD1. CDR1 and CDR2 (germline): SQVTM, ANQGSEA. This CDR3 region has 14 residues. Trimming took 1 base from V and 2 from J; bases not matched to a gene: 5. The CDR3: CSVEAAGGTYEQYF. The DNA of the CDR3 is TGCAGCGTTGAAGCGGCAGGGGGTACCTACGAGCAGTACTTC.